This T cell receptor (beta chain) was obtained from a study of shared clonotypes between healthy human individuals. Study-wide results and limits: A handful of donors had roughly 5% of their naive CD4 clonotypes in common.

Turning to this clone: Its target is not known.

Assay used: immunoSEQ multiplex PCR; TCRdb lists only in-frame clones, some missing. Here the sample spans hundreds of thousands of clones, 90% to 97% being singletons. CDR3 length: 11 amino acids. Trimming took off 8 bases at V and 5 bases at J, with 10 bases between the two ends. CDR1 and CDR2 (germline): SGHVT, SQSDAQ. The TCR comes from a man aged 25 to 40 in good health. Sequencing was done on a sample of memory CD8+ T cells sorted from blood. Subset here: CD45RO+ cells pooled with CCR7-negative TemRA cells. This sequence joins TRBV7-4 and TRBJ2-7; maybe TRBD1 (5 bases). This chain's CDR3 is CASAQENEQYF. For the CDR3, the DNA is TGTGCCAGCGCACAGGAGAACGAGCAGTACTTC.